This TCR beta chain was captured in a study of shared clonotypes between healthy human individuals. Study as a whole: With ages of 18 to 49, the donors were a couple of women and three men. Findings and limits, study-wide: For naive CD4 cells, around 5% of clonotypes were shared across several donors.

Concerning this clone: The antigen is unknown. This sample also contains other DNA sequences that code for the same CDR3.

As handled by the study authors: Filtering differed, since immunoSEQ gave only junction sequences and no quality scores. Libraries were prepared by immunoSEQ multiplex PCR; TCRdb keeps only in-frame clonotypes and omits some of them. That table furnishes V, J and clone size, whereas the DNA furnished D and trimming. The sample shows 2,500,000 or so clones, around 90% of them seen only once. V gave up 6 bases and J gave up 7 bases; unmatched junction bases: 6. This CDR3 has 13 residues. Looked up from germline, CDR1 is ENHRY and CDR2 is SYGVKD. The clonotype originates from a man aged 18 to 35 in good health. Some clones in this sample may be carry-over from other donors' samples. Sequenced sample: naive CD4+ T cells from PBMCs. The subset was: CD45RA+ positively selected. This chain connects TRBV10-3 to TRBJ1-5, with TRBD1 matching over 7 bases. CDR3 loop: CAISPTGIQPQHF. As DNA, the CDR3 is TGTGCCATCAGCCCGACAGGGATCCAGCCCCAGCATTTT.